This T cell receptor (beta chain) was profiled in a study of T cells in Graves' hyperthyroidism and ophthalmopathy. Uncontrolled infection, other autoimmune disease, pregnancy or lactation barred patients from enrollment. Amplification targeted TCR beta CDR3 regions from RNA transcripts. The HTBI primer set was used in a first-round RT-PCR of the TCR CDR3. TCRdb re-derived calls from the multiplex PCR reads in MiXCR, one entry per CDR3 protein. The sample shows 550,000 to 700,000 distinct CDR3 sequences, around 45% of them seen only once. In the case of this clonotype: As yet, its antigen is unknown.

CDR1 ENHRY and CDR2 SYGVKD come from the germline V gene. The CDR3 is 15 amino acids. V trimming: 6 bases; J trimming: 0 bases; junction bases outside the gene matches: 5. Study outcomes and limitations: In simple terms, a model built on 13 V-J features told ophthalmopathy apart from stable hyperthyroidism.

Sequencing was carried out using peripheral blood or thyroid tissue (not recorded which). This TCR was recovered from an adult woman with Graves' disease, either hyperthyroidism or ophthalmopathy (not recorded which). V is TRBV10-3 and J is TRBJ1-3; 7 bases fit TRBD1. The CDR3 reads CAIRGTATSGNTIYF. CDR3 sequence (DNA): TGTGCCATCAGGGGGACAGCCACCTCTGGAAACACCATATATTTT.